This entry lists 5 T cell receptor beta chains sequenced from one sample in a study of identical twins (TCRdb year 2016). The library was produced with 5' RACE. The reads were generated on an Illumina HiSeq 2000. TCRdb reprocessed the public reads (quality trimming at Q25 with fastp, clone calling with MiXCR) and kept in-frame beta chains. All rows with the same CDR3 protein become a single entry with the most common DNA and genes. This sample is represented by 700,000 or so distinct CDR3 sequences; 8.5% to 9% of them were singletons. The ten most abundant clones make up 0.75% to 1% of the sample. Another study also made use of these data, one on yellow fever vaccine responses in identical twins.

Input material: PBMCs. These receptors originate from a woman younger than 35 in good health.

This clonotype occurred once. This chain uses TRBV10-3 with TRBJ2-1; D is undetermined. V lost 6 bases, J lost 1 base, and 13 bases lay in between. CDR3 length equals 15 residues. Germline CDR1 ENHRY, CDR2 SYGVKD. The CDR3 sequence is CAIRRPGWSYNEQFF. In DNA, the CDR3 is TGTGCCATCAGGAGACCTGGGTGGTCCTACAATGAGCAGTTCTTC.

This clonotype was seen only a few times. This chain links TRBV2 with TRBJ1-4, with TRBD1 as a possible D gene (6 bases). Trimming shortened V by 8 bases and J by 5 bases, and 18 bases separated the two germline ends. The V gene's germline CDR1 is SNHLY and CDR2 FYNNEI. This CDR3 is 15 amino acids long. The CDR3, as DNA: TGTGCCAGCGGGGGACACACCTTGGGGAATGAAAAACTGTTTTTT. Protein sequence: CASGGHTLGNEKLFF.

The chain recombines TRBV18 with TRBJ2-7; the D call may be TRBD1 or TRBD2 (5 bases each). The germline V gene has CDR1 KGHSH and CDR2 LQKENI. Trimming left V 1 base short and J 0 bases short, with 10 bases between. The CDR3 runs to 15 residues. The CDR3 loop is CASSPLSGSSYEQYF. The CDR3 nucleotides read TGTGCCAGCTCACCACTTTCAGGGAGCTCCTACGAGCAGTACTTC.

This clonotype was observed at least ten times. This sequence joins TRBV20-1 and TRBJ1-1; D remains ambiguous. The V end was cut by 6 bases, the J end by 1 base, with 12 bases between. Germline V gene data show CDR1 as DFQATT and CDR2 as SNEGSKA (reference sequence). The CDR3 has 13 amino acids. CDR3 region: CSATKWSNTEAFF. The CDR3 coding sequence is TGCAGTGCCACTAAATGGTCGAACACTGAAGCTTTCTTT.

This clonotype was recorded many times. The chain carries TRBV7-2 and TRBJ1-1; D gene uncertain. This CDR3 is built from 13 residues. V dropped 3 bases and J dropped 1 base, with 6 bases sitting between them. Germline values: CDR1 SGHTA, CDR2 FQGNSA. CDR3 region: CASSFTTNTEAFF. The DNA of the CDR3 is TGTGCCAGCAGCTTTACAACGAACACTGAAGCTTTCTTT.